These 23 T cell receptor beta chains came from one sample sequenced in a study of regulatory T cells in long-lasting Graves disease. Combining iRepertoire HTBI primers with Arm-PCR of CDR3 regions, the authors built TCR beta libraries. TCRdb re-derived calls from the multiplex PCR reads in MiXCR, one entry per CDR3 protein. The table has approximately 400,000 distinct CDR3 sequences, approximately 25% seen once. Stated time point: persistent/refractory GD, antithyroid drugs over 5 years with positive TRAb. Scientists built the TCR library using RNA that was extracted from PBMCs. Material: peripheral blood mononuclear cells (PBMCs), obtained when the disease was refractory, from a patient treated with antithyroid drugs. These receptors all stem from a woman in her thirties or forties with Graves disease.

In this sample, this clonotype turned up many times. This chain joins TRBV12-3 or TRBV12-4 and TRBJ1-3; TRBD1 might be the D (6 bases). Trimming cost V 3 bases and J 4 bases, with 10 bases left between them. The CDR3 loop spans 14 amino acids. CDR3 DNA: TGTGCCAGCAGTTTGGGGGCAGCCGGAAACACCATATATTTT. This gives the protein CASSLGAAGNTIYF.

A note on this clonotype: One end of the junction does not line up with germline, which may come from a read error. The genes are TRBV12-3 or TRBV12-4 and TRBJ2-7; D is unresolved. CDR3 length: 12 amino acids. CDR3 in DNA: TGTGCCAGCAGTTTTTCTTCCTACGGGCAGTACTTC. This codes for CASSFSSYGQYF.

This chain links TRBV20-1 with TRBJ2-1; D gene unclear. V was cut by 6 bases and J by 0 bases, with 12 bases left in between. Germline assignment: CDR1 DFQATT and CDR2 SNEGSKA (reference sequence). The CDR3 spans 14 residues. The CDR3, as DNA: TGCAGTGCAAACGGACCACGCTCCTACAATGAGCAGTTCTTC. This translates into CSANGPRSYNEQFF.

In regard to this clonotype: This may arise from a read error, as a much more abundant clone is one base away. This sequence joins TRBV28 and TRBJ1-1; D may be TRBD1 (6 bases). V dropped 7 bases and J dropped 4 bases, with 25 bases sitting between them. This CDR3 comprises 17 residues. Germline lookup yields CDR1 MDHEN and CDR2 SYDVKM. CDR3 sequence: CASKMGAPGLMSTEAFF. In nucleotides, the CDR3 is TGTGCCAGCAAAATGGGGGCCCCAGGACTCATGAGCACTGAAGCTTTCTTT.

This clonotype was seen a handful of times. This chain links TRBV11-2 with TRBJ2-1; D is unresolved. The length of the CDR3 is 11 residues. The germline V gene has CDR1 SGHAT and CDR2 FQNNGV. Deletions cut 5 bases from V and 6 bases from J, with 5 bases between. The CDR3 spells CASSAPNEQFF. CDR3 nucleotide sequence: TGTGCCAGCAGCGCCCCCAATGAGCAGTTCTTC.

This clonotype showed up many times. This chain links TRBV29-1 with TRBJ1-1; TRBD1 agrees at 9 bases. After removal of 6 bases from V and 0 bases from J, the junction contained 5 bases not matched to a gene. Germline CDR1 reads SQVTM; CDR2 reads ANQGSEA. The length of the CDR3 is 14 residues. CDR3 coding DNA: TGCAGCGTGATGACAGGGGGATTGAACACTGAAGCTTTCTTT. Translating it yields CSVMTGGLNTEAFF.

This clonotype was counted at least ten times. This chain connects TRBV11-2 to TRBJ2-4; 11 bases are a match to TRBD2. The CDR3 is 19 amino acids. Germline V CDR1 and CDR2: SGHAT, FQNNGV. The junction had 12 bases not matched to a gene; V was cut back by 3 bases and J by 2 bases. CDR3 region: CASSFLAGGPRGTKNIQYF. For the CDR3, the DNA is TGTGCCAGCAGCTTTTTAGCGGGAGGGCCTCGGGGGACCAAAAACATTCAGTACTTC.

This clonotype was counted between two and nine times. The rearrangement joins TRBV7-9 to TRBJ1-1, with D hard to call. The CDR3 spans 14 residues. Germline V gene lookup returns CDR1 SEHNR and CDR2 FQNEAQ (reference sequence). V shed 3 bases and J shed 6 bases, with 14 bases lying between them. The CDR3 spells CASSFSRGSAEAFF. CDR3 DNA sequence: TGTGCCAGCAGCTTTAGTAGAGGGAGCGCTGAAGCTTTCTTT.

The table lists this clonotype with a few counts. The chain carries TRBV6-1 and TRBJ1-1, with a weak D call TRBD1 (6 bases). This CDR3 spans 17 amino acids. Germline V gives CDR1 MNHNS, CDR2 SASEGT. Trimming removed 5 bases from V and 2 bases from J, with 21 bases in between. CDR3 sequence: CASSPPGHGTLNTEAFF. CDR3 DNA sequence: TGTGCCAGCAGTCCACCCGGACACGGGACACTCAACACTGAAGCTTTCTTT.

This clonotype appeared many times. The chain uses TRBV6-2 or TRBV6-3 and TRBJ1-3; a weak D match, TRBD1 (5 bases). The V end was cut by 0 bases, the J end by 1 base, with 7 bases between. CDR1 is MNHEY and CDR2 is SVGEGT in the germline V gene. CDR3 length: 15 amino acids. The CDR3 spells CASSYSGGSGNTIYF. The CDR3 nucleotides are TGTGCCAGCAGTTACTCCGGGGGGTCTGGAAACACCATATATTTT.

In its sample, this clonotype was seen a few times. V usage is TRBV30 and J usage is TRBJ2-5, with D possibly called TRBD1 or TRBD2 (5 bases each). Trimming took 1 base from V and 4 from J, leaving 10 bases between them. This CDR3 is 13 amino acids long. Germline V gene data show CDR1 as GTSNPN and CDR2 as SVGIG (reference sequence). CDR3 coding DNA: TGTGCCTGGAGTGCCGCGAGGGGAGAGACCCAGTACTTC. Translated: CAWSAARGETQYF.

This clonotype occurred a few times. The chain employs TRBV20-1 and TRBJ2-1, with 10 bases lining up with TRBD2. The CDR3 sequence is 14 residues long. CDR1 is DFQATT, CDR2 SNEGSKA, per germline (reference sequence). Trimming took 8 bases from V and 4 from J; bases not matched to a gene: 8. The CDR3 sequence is CSTTGTSAYNEQFF. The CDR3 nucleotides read TGCAGTACTACCGGGACTAGCGCATACAATGAGCAGTTCTTC.

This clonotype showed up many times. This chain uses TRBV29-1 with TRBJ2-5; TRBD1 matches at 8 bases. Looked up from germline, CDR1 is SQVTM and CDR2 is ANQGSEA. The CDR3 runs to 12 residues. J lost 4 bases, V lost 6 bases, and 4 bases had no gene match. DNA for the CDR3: TGCAGCGTAACTACAGGGGGAGAGACCCAGTACTTC. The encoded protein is CSVTTGGETQYF.

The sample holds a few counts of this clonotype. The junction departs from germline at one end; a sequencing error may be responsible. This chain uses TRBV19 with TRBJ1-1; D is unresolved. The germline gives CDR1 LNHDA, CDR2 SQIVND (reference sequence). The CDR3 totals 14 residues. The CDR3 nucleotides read TGTGCCAGTAGTATGCGGGCAGGTTTCACTGGAGCTTTCTTT. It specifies CASSMRAGFTGAFF.

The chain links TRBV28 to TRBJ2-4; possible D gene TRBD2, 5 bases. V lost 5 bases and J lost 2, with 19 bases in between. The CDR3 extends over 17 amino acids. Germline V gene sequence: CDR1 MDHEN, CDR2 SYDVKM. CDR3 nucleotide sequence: TGTGCCAGCAGTCCCTCTCTCGGGGATGGGACCAAAAACATTCAGTACTTC. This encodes CASSPSLGDGTKNIQYF.

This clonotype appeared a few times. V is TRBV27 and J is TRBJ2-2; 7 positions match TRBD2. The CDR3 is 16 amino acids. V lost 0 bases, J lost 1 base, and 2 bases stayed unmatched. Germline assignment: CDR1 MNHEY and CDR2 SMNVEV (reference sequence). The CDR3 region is CASSLSPGGNTGELFF. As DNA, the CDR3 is TGTGCCAGCAGTTTATCCCCGGGAGGGAACACCGGGGAGCTGTTTTTT.

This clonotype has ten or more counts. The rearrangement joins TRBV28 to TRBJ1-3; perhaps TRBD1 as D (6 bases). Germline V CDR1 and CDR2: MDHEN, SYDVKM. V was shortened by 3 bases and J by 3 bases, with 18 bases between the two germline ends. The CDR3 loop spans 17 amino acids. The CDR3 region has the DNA TGTGCCAGCAGTTTCCGGAACGCAGGGGACGTTGGAAACACCATATATTTT. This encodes CASSFRNAGDVGNTIYF.

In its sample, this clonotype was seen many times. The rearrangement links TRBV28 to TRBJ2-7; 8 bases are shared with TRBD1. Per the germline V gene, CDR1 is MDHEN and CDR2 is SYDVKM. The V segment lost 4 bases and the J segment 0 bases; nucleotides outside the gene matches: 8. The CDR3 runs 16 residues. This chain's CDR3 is CASSSQTGATSYEQYF. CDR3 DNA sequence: TGTGCCAGCAGTTCCCAGACAGGGGCCACCTCCTACGAGCAGTACTTC.

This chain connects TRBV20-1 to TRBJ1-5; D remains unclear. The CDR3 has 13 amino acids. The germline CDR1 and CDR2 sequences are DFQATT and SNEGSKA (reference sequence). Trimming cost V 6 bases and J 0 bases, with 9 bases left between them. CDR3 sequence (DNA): TGCAGTGCGGCGGGTGATAGCAATCAGCCCCAGCATTTT. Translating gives CSAAGDSNQPQHF.

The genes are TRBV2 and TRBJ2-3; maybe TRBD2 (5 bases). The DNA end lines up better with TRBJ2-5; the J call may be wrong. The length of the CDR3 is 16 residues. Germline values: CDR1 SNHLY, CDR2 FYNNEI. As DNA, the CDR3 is TGTGCCAGCAGTATGGAGGTGGTAGGCGGAACAGAGACCCAGTACTTC. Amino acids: CASSMEVVGGTETQYF.

The CDR3 loop reads CASSPPTGPNTGELFF. In nucleotides, the CDR3 is TGTGCCAGCAGCCCGCCGACAGGGCCGAACACCGGGGAGCTGTTTTTT. V and J are TRBV5-4 and TRBJ2-2; 7 bases fit TRBD1. This CDR3 comprises 16 residues. Germline V gene sequence: CDR1 SGHNT, CDR2 YYREEE (reference sequence). V dropped 4 bases and J dropped 0; count of bases not matched to a gene: 6. The whole variable domain, remainder taken from reference TRBV5-4 and TRBJ2-2, is ETGVTQSPTHLIKTRGQQVTLRCSSQSGHNTVSWYQQALGQGPQFIFQYYREEENGRGNFPPRFSGLQFPNYSSELNVNALELDDSALYLCASSPPTGPNTGELFFGEGSRLTVL.

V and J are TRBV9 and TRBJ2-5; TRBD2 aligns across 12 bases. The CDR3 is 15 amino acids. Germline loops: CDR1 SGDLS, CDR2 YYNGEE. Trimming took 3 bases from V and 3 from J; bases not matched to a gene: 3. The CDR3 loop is CASSAWTSGKETQYF. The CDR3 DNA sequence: TGTGCCAGCAGCGCGTGGACTAGCGGGAAAGAGACCCAGTACTTC.

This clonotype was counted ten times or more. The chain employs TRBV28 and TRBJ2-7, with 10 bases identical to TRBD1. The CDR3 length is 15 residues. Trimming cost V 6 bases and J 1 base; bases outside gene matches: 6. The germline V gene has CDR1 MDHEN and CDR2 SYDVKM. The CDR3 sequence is CASRAGQGFSYEQYF. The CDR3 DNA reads TGTGCCAGCAGGGCGGGACAGGGGTTTTCCTACGAGCAGTACTTC.